This T cell receptor (beta chain) was documented in a study of T cell repertoires in cytomegalovirus infection. Turning to the study itself: Signatures in public TCR beta sequences pointed to both CMV infection and matching HLA type. Whole-study results and caveats: Identification of carriers of CMV plus the relevant HLA was performed using cumulative public TCR beta family frequency. The ex vivo response was dominated by HLA-C-restricted CMV-specific TCR beta clonotypes.

The CDR3 loop spans 14 amino acids. V was pared by 0 bases and J by 7 bases, with 11 bases between. Germline values: CDR1 SGDLS, CDR2 YYNGEE. TCRdb re-derived calls from the reads in MiXCR, one entry per CDR3 protein. The data show about 330,000 distinct CDR3 sequences, around 9.5% seen once. In regard to this clonotype: Antigen specificity is unknown.

J is TRBJ1-5 and V is TRBV9, with D hard to call. The sequence derives from a human donor in good health (CMV status not recorded). Some clones in this sample may be carry-over from other donors' samples. Specimen: PBMCs. CDR3 bases: TGTGCCAGCAGCGTAGGGACCCCGGGACAGCCCCAGCATTTT. The encoded protein is CASSVGTPGQPQHF.